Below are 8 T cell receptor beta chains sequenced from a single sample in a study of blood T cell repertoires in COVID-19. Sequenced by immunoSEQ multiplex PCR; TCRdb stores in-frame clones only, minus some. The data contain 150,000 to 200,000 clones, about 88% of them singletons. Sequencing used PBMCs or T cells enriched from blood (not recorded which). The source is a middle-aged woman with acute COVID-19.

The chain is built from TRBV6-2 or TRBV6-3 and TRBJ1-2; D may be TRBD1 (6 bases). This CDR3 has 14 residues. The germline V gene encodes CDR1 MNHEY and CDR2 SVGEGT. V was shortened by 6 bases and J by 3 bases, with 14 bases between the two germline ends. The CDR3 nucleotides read TGTGCCAGCAGCCTTATAGGACAGTACTATGGCTACACCTTC. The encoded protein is CASSLIGQYYGYTF.

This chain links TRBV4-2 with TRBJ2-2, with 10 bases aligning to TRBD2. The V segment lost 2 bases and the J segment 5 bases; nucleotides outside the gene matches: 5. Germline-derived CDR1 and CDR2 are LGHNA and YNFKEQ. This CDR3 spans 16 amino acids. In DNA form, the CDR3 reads TGTGCCAGCAGCCAACCGAGCGGGGGGGAGACCGGGGAGCTGTTTTTT. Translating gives CASSQPSGGETGELFF.

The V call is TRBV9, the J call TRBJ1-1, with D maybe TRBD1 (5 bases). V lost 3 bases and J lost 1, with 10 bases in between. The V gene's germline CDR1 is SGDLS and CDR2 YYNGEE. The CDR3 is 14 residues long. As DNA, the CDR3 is TGTGCCAGCAGCGCCACCACAGGGAACACTGAAGCTTTCTTT. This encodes CASSATTGNTEAFF.

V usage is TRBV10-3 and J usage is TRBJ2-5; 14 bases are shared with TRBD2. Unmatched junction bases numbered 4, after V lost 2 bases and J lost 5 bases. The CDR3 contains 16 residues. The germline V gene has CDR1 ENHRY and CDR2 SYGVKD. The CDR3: CAISEAGTSGSETQYF. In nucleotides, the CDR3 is TGTGCCATCAGTGAGGCTGGGACTAGCGGGAGTGAGACCCAGTACTTC.

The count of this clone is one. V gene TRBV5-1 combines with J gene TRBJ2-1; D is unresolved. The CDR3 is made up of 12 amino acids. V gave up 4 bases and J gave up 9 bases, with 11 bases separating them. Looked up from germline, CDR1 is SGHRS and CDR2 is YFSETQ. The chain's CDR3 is CASSPTRSEQFF. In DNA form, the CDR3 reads TGCGCCAGCAGCCCCACAAGAAGTGAGCAGTTCTTC.

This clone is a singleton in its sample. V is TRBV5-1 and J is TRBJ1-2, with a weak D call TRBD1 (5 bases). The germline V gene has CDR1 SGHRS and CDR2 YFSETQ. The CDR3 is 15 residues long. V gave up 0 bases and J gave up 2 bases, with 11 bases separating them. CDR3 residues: CASSLGDRPNYGYTF. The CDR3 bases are TGCGCCAGCAGCTTGGGTGACAGACCCAACTATGGCTACACCTTC. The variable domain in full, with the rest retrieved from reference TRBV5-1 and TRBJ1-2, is KAGVTQTPRYLIKTRGQQVTLSCSPISGHRSVSWYQQTPGQGLQFLFEYFSETQRNKGNFPGRFSGRQFSNSRSEMNVSTLELGDSALYLCASSLGDRPNYGYTFGSGTRLTVV.

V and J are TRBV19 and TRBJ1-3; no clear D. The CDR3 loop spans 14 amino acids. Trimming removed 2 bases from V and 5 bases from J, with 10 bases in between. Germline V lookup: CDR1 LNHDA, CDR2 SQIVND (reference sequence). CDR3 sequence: CASSIPQSRNTIYF. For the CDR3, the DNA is TGTGCCAGTAGTATACCACAGTCCCGAAACACCATATATTTT.

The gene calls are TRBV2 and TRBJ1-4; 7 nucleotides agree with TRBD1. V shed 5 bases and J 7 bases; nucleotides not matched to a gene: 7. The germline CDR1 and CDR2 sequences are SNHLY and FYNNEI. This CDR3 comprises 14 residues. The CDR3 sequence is CASSLDRSREKLFF. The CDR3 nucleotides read TGTGCCAGCAGTTTGGACAGGAGTCGTGAAAAACTGTTTTTT.